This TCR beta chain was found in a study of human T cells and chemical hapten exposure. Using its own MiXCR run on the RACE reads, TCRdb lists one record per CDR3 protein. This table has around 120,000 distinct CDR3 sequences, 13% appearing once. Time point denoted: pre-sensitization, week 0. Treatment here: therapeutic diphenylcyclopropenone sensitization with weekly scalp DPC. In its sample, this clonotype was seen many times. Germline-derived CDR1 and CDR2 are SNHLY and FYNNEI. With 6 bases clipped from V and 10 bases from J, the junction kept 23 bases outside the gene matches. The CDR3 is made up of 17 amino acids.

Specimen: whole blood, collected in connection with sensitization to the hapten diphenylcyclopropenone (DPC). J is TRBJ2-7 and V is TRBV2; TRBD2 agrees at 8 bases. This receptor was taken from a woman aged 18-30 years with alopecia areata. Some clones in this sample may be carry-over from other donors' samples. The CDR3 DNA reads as TGTGCCAGCAGGCACGAGAGCGGCGGGGGGACCGCACGGGAACAGTACTTC. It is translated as CASRHESGGGTAREQYF.